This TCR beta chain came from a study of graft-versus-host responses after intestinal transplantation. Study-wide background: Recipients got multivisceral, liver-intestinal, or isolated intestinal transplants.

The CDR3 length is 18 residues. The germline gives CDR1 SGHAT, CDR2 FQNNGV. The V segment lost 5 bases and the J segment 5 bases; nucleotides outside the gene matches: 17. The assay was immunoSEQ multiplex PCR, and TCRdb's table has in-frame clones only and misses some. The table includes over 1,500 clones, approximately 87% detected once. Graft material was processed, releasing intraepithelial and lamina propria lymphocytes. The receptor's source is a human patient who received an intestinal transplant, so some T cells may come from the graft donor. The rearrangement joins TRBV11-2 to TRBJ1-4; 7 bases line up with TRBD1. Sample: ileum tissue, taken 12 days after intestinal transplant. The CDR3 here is CASSPGGQGVGANEKLFF. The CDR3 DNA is TGTGCCAGCAGCCCCGGGGGGCAGGGGGTCGGGGCGAATGAAAAACTGTTTTTT.